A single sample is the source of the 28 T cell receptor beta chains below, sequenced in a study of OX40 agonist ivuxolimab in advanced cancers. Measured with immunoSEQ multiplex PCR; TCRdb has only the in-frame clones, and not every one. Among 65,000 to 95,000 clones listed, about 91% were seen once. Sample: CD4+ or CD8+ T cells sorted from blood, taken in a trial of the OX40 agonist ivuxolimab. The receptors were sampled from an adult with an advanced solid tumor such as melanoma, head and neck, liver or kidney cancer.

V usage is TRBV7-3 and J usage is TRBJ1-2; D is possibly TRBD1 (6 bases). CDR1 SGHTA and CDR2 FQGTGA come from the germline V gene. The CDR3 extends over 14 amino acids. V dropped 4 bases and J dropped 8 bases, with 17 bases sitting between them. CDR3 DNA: TGTGCCAGCAGCTCGTCGGGGGGCGCGGACGGCTACACCTTC. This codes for CASSSSGGADGYTF.

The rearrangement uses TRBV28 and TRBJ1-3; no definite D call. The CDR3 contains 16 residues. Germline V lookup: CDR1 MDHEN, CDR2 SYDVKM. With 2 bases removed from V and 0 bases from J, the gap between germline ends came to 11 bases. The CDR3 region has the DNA TGTGCCAGCAGTTTAGGGGAAGGGCTCTCTGGAAACACCATATATTTT. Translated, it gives CASSLGEGLSGNTIYF.

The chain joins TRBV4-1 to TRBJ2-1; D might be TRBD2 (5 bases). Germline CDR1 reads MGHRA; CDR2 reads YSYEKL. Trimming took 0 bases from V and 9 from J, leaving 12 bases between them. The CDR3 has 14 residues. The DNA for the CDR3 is TGCGCCAGCAGCCAAGATAAGAGGGTCGGTGAGCAGTTCTTC. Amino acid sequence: CASSQDKRVGEQFF.

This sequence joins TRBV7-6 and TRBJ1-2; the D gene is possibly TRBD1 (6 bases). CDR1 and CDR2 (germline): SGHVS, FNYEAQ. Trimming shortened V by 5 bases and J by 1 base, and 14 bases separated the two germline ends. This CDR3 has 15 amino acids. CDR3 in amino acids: CASSQDSHSNYGYTF. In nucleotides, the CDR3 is TGTGCCAGCAGCCAGGACAGCCACAGTAACTATGGCTACACCTTC.

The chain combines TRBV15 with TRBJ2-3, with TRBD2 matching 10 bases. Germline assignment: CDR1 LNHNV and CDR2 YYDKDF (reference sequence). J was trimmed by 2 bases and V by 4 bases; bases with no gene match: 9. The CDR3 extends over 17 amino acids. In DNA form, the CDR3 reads TGTGCCACCAGCATACACAAGCGGGAGGGCAACACAGATACGCAGTATTTT. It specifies CATSIHKREGNTDTQYF.

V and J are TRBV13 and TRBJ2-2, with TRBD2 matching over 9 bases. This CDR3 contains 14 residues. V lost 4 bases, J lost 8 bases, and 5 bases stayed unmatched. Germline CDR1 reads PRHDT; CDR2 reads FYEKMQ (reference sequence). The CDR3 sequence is CASSSMREGGELFF. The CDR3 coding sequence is TGTGCCAGCAGCTCCATGCGGGAGGGGGGGGAGCTGTTTTTT. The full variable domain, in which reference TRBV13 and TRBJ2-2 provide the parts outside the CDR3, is AAGVIQSPRHLIKEKRETATLKCYPIPRHDTVYWYQQGPGQDPQFLISFYEKMQSDKGSIPDRFSAQQFSDYHSELNMSSLELGDSALYFCASSSMREGGELFFGEGSRLTVL.

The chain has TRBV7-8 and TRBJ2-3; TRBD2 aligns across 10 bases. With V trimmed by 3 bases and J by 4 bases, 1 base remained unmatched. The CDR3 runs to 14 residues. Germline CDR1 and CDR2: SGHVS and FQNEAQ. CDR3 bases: TGTGCCAGCAGCTTCAGCGGGAGGGCAGATACGCAGTATTTT. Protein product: CASSFSGRADTQYF.

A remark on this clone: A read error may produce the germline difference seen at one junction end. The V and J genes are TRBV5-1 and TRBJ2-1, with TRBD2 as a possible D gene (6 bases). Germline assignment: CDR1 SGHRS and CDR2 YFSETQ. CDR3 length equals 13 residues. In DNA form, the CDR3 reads TGCGCCAGCAGATTGGGACTGGACAATGAGCAGTTCTTC. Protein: CASRLGLDNEQFF.

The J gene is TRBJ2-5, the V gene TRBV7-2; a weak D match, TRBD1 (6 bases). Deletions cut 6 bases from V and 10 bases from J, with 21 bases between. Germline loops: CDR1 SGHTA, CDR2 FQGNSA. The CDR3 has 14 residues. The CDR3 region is CASSRNRDNAVQYF. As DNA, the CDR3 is TGTGCCAGCAGTCGTAACCGGGACAACGCGGTCCAGTACTTC.

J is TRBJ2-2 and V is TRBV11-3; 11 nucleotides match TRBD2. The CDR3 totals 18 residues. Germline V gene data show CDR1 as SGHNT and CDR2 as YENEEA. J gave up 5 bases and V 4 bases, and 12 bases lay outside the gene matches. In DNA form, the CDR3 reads TGTGCCAGCAGCTCCCTCAAGGTAGCGGGAGGGCCTACCGGGGAGCTGTTTTTT. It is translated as CASSSLKVAGGPTGELFF.

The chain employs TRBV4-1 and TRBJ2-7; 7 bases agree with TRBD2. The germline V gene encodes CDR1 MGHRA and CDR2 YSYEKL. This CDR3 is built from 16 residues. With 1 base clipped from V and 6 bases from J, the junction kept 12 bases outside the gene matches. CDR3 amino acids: CASSQGSLTSVGEQYF. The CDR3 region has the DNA TGCGCCAGCAGCCAAGGAAGCCTTACTAGCGTAGGCGAGCAGTACTTC.

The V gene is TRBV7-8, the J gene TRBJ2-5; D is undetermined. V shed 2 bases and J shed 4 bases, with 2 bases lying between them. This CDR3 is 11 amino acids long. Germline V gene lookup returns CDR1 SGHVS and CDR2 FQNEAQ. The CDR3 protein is CASSLLETQYF. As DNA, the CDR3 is TGTGCCAGCAGCTTATTAGAGACCCAGTACTTC.

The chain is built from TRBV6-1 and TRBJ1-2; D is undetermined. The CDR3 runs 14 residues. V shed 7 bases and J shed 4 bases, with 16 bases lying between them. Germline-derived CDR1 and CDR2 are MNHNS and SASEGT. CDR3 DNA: TGTGCCAGCATTACCCCGGGAATGGGCTATGGCTACACCTTC. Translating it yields CASITPGMGYGYTF.

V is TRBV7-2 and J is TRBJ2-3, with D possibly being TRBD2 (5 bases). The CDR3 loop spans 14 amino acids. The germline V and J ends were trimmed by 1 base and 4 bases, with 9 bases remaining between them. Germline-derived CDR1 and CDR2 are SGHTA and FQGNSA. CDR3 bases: TGTGCCAGCAGCTTAGGACTATTCTCAGATACGCAGTATTTT. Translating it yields CASSLGLFSDTQYF.

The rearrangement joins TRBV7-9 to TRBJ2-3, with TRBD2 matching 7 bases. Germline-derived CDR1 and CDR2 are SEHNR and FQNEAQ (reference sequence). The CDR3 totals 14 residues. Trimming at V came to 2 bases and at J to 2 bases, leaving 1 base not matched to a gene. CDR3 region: CASSLTSATDTQYF. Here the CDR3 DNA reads TGTGCCAGCAGCTTAACTAGCGCCACAGATACGCAGTATTTT.

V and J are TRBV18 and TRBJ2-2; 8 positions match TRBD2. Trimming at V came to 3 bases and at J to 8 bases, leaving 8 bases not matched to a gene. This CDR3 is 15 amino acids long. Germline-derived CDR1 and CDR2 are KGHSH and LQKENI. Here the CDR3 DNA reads TGTGCCAGCTCACCCCCCAGCGGGAGATCTGGGGAGCTGTTTTTT. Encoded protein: CASSPPSGRSGELFF. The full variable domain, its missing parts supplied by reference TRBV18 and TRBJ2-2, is NAGVMQNPRHLVRRRGQEARLRCSPMKGHSHVYWYRQLPEEGLKFMVYLQKENIIDESGMPKERFSAEFPKEGPSILRIQQVVRGDSAAYFCASSPPSGRSGELFFGEGSRLTVL.

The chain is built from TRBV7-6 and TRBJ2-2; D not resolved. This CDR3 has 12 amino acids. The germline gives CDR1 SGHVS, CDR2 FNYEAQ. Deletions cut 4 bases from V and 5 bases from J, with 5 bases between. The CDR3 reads CASSSGTGELFF. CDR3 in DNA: TGTGCCAGCAGCTCTGGTACCGGGGAGCTGTTTTTT.

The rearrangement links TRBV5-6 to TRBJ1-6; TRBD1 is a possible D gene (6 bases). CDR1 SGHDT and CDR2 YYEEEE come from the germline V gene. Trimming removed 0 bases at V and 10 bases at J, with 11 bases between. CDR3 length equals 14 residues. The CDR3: CASSLAGGRSPLHF. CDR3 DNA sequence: TGTGCCAGCAGCTTGGCCGGGGGCCGGTCACCCCTCCACTTT. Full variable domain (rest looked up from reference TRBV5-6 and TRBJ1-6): DAGVTQSPTHLIKTRGQQVTLRCSPKSGHDTVSWYQQALGQGPQFIFQYYEEEERQRGNFPDRFSGHQFPNYSSELNVNALLLGDSALYLCASSLAGGRSPLHFGNGTRLTVT.

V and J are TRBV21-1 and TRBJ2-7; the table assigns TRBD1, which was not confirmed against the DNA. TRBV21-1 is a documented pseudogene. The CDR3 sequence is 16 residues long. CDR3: CASSTFVTGQYCEQYF. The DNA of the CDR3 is TGTGCCAGCAGCACCTTTGTGACGGGACAGTACTGCGAGCAGTACTTC.

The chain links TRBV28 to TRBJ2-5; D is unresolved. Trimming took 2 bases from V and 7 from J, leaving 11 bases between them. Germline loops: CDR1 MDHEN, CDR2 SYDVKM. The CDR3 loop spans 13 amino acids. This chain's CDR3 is CASSLRPVVTQYF. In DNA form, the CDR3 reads TGTGCCAGCAGTTTAAGGCCCGTAGTGACCCAGTACTTC.

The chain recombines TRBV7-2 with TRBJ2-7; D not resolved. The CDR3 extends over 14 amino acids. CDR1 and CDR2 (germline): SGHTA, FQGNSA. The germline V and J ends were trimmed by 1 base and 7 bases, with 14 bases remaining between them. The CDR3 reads CASSLEPTIGEQYF. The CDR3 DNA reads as TGTGCCAGCAGCTTAGAGCCCACAATAGGAGAGCAGTACTTC.

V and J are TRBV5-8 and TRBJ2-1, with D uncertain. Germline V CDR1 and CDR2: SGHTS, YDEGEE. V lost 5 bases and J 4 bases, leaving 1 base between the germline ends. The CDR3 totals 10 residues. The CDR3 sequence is CASRYNEQFF. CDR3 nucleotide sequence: TGTGCCAGCAGGTACAATGAGCAGTTCTTC.

CDR3 residues: CASSLSYREGNTIYF. The CDR3 DNA sequence: TGTGCCAGCAGTTTATCGTACCGGGAAGGAAACACCATATATTTT. V gene TRBV27 combines with J gene TRBJ1-3; the D is unclear. V was trimmed by 0 bases and J by 4 bases, leaving 10 bases between them. Germline V gene lookup returns CDR1 MNHEY and CDR2 SMNVEV (reference sequence). The CDR3 is made up of 15 amino acids.

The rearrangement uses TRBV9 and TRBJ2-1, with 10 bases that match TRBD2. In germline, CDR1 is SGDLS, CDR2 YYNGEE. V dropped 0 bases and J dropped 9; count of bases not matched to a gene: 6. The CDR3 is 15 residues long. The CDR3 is CASSVVPSGRIEQFF. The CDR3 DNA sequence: TGTGCCAGCAGCGTAGTTCCTAGCGGGAGAATTGAGCAGTTCTTC.

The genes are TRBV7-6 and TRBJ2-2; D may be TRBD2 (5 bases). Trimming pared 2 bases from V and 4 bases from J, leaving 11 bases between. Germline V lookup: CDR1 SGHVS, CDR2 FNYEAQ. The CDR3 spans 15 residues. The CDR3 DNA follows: TGTGCCAGCAGCTTACAGTCGGACTTCACCGGGGAGCTGTTTTTT. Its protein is CASSLQSDFTGELFF.

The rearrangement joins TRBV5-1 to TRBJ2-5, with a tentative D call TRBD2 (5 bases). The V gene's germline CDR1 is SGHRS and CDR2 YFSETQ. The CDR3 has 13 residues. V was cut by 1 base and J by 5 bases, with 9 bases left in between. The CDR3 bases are TGCGCCAGCAGCTTGACTCCGGGGGAGACCCAGTACTTC. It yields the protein CASSLTPGETQYF. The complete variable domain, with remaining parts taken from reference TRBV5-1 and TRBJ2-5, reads KAGVTQTPRYLIKTRGQQVTLSCSPISGHRSVSWYQQTPGQGLQFLFEYFSETQRNKGNFPGRFSGRQFSNSRSEMNVSTLELGDSALYLCASSLTPGETQYFGPGTRLLVL.

CDR3: CASSDLTYEQYF. The CDR3 DNA reads TGTGCCAGCAGTGACTTGACCTACGAGCAGTACTTC. The chain recombines TRBV25-1 with TRBJ2-7; D remains unclear. Trimming pared 3 bases from V and 2 bases from J, leaving 5 bases between. CDR1 is MGHDK and CDR2 is SYGVNS in the germline V gene. This CDR3 has 12 residues.

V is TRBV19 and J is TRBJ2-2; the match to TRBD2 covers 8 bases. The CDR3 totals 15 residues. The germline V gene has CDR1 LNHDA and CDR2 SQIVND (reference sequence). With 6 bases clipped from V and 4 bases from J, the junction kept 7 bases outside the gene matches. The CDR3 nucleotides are TGTGCCAGTAGCCCGGGGGGGACGCTCACCGGGGAGCTGTTTTTT. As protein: CASSPGGTLTGELFF.